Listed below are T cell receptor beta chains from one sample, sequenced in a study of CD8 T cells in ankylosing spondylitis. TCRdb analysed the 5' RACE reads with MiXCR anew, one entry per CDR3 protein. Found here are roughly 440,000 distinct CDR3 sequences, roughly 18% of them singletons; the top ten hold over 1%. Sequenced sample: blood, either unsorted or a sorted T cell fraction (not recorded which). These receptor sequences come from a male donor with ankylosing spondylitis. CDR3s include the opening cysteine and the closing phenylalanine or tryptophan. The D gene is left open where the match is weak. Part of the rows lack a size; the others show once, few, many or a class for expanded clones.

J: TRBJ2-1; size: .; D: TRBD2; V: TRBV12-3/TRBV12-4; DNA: TGTGCCAGCAGTTTACGCGGGAGGGCCGTAAACAATGAGCAGTTCTTC; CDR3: CASSLRGRAVNNEQFF
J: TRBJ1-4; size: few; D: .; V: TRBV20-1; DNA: TGCAGTGCTAGTAGCGGTAGAGCAACTAATGAAAAACTGTTTTTT; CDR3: CSASSGRATNEKLFF
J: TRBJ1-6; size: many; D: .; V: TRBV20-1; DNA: TGCAGTGCTAGATTAACTGGTCTAAGCTCCTATAATTCACCCCTCCACTTT; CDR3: CSARLTGLSSYNSPLHF
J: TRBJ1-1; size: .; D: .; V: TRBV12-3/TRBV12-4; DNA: TGTGCCAGCAGAAGCGGGTTGAACACTGAAGCTTTCTTT; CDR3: CASRSGLNTEAFF
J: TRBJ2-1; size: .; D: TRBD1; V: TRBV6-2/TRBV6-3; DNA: TGTGCCAGCGGTCGACAGGGGTTCGACAATGAGCAGTTCTTC; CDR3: CASGRQGFDNEQFF
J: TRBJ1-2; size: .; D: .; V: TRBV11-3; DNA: TGTGCCAGCAGCCTCTCCGCAAGGAGTGGCTACACCTTC; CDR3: CASSLSARSGYTF
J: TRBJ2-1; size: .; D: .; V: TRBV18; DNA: TGTGCCAGCTCACCACGGTTGTCCAGGGGCAATGAGCAGTTCTTC; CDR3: CASSPRLSRGNEQFF
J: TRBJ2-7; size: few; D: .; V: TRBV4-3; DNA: TGCGCCAGCAGCCGACTTGCGGGCGAGGGCTACGAGCAGTACTTC; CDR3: CASSRLAGEGYEQYF
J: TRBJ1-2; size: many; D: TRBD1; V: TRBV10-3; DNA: TGTGCCACCGAAAAAGACAGGGAAGGCTATGGCTACACCTTC; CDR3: CATEKDREGYGYTF
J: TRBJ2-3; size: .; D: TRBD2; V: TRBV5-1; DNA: TGCGCCAGCAGCTTTAGCGGGGCGAGCACAGATACGCAGTATTTT; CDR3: CASSFSGASTDTQYF
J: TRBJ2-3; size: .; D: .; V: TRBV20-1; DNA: TGCAGTGCTACACCCCAGTACGCCACAGATACGCAGTATTTT; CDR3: CSATPQYATDTQYF
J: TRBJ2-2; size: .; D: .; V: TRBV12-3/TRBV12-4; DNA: TGTGCCAGCAGAAACCGGCAAGCACGTTGGGGTCCCGGGGAGCTGTTTTTT; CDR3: CASRNRQARWGPGELFF
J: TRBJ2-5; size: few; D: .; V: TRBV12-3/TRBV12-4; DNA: TGTGCCAGCAGCTTACAGGGGACTCGGACCCAGTACTTC; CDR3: CASSLQGTRTQYF
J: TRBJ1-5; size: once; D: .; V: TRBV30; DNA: TGTGCCTGGAGTGGTGTGGGGGCTGGGAATCAGCCCCAGCATTTT; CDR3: CAWSGVGAGNQPQHF
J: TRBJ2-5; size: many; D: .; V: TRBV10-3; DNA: TGTGCCATCAGTGCAGGGGGGAAAGAGACCCAGTACTTC; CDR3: CAISAGGKETQYF
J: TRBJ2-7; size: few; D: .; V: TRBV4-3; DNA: TGCGCCAGCAGCCAAGATCCCAGGGGACCCTACGAGCAGTACTTC; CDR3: CASSQDPRGPYEQYF
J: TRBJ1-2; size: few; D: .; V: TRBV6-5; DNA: TGTGCCAGCAGTTACCCAGGGCCCTATGGCTACACCTTC; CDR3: CASSYPGPYGYTF
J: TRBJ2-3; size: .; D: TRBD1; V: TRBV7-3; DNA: TGTGCCAGCAGCAGAGGACAGGGGCAGAAGGATACGCAGTATTTT; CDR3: CASSRGQGQKDTQYF
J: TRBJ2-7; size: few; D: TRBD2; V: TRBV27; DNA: TGTGCCAGCAGTGCTAGCGGAACCTACGAGCAGTACTTC; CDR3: CASSASGTYEQYF
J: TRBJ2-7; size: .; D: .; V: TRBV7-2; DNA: TGTGCCAGCAGCCAATATGCCTACGAGCAGTACTTC; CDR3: CASSQYAYEQYF
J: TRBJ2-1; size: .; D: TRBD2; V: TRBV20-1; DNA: TGCAGTGCTAGAGAGGGGACTAGCCAGGCGCAGTTCTTC; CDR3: CSAREGTSQAQFF
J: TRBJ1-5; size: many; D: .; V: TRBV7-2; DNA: TGTGCCAGCAGCTTATTACCCAGGGGTAGCAATCAGCCCCAGCATTTT; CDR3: CASSLLPRGSNQPQHF
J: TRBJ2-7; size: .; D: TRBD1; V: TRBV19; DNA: TGTGCCAGTAGTCGAGGGACAGGGGGCTTCTACGAGCAGTACTTC; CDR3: CASSRGTGGFYEQYF
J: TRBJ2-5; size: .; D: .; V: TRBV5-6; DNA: TGTGCCAGCAGCCGTGCTGGGGCTGGGGAAGAGACCCAGTACTTC; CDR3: CASSRAGAGEETQYF
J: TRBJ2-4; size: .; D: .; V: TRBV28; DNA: TGTGCCAGCAGTTTAGTCCTGGGGAAAAACATTCAGTACTTC; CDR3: CASSLVLGKNIQYF
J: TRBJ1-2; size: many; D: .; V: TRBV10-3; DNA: TGTGCCATCCGGGGCGAGGGGTCTCATGGCTACACCTTC; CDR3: CAIRGEGSHGYTF
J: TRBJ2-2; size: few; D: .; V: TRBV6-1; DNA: TGTGCCAGCAGGACCGGGACAAGATACACCGGGGAGCTGTTTTTT; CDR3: CASRTGTRYTGELFF
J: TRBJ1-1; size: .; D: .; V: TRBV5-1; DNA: TGCGCCAGCAGCTTGAGTCCCGATTATGAAGCTTTCTTT; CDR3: CASSLSPDYEAFF
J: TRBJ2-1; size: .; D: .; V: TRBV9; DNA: TGTGCCAGCAGCGTAGGGGCCGGCGCCTCCTACAATGAGCAGTTCTTC; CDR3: CASSVGAGASYNEQFF
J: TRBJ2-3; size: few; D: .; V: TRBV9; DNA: TGTGCCAGCAGCGTAGAGACGGGAGTTGGCACAGATACGCAGTATTTT; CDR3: CASSVETGVGTDTQYF
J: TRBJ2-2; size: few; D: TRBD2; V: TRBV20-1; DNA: TGCAGTGCTAGAGAGGTGGCTAGCGGGATCGGGGAGCTGTTTTTT; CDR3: CSAREVASGIGELFF
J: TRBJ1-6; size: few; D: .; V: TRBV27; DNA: TGTGCCAGCAGTTTAGTCTCCGGAAGAAATAATTCACCCCTCCACTTT; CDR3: CASSLVSGRNNSPLHF
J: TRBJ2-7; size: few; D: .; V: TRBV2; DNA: TGTGCCAGCAGTGAAGCCTCCGCCTACGAGCAGTACTTC; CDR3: CASSEASAYEQYF
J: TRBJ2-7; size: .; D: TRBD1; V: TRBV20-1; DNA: TGCAGTGCTAGAGAGTATTTGGGCAGGGGGTACGAGCAGTACTTC; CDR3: CSAREYLGRGYEQYF
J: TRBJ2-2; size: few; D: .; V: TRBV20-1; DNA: TGCAGTGCGGGTCGACAGGGAGGCACCGGGGAGCTGTTTTTT; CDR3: CSAGRQGGTGELFF
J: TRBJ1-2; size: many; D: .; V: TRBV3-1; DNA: TGTGCCAGCAGCCAAGACCACAACTATGGCTACACCTTC; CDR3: CASSQDHNYGYTF
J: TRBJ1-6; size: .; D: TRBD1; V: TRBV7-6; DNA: TGTGCCAGCAGCTTAGTAGGCCAGGGGGATTCACCCCTCCACTTT; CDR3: CASSLVGQGDSPLHF
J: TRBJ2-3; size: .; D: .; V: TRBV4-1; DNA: TGCGCCAGCAGCCTCGTGCCCCGGGATACGCAGTATTTT; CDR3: CASSLVPRDTQYF
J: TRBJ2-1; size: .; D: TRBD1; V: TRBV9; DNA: TGTGCCAGCAGCGTTAAGGGGGCGCCGAACAATGAGCAGTTCTTC; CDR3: CASSVKGAPNNEQFF
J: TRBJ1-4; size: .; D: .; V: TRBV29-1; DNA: TGCAGCGTCCTGACAGGCAAGAATGAAAAACTGTTTTTT; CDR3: CSVLTGKNEKLFF
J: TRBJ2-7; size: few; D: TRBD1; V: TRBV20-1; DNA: TGCAGTGCTAACAGGGGCGGCTACGAGCAGTACTTC; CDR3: CSANRGGYEQYF
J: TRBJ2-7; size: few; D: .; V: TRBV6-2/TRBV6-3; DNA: TGTGCCACGGGGACCTATTACGAGCAGTACTTC; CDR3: CATGTYYEQYF
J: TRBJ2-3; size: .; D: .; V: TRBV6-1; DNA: TGTGCCACCGAGGTAGATACGCAGTATTTT; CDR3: CATEVDTQYF
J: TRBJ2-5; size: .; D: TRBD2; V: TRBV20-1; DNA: TGCAGTGCGACGACTAGCCAGCAAGAGACCCAGTACTTC; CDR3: CSATTSQQETQYF
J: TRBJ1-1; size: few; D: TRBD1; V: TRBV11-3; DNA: TGTGCCAGCAGCCACGGACAGGGAGGGACTGAAGCTTTCTTT; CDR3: CASSHGQGGTEAFF
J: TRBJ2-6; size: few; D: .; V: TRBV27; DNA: TGTGCCAGCAGCCCGGGGAATCTGGGGGCAACTGGGGCCAACGTCCTGACTTTC; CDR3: CASSPGNLGATGANVLTF
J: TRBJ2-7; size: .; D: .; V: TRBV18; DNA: TGTGCCAGCTCACTTCTGGCGGGGCCGTCGGCCTACGAGCAGTACTTC; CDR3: CASSLLAGPSAYEQYF
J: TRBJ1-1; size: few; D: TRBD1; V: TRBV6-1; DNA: TGTGCCAGCGGACAGGGCCCCGGGACTGAAGCTTTCTTT; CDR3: CASGQGPGTEAFF
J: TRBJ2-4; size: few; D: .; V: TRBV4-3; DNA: TGCGCCAGCAGCCAAGGTCTTGGGGGGGCCAAAAACATTCAGTACTTC; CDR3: CASSQGLGGAKNIQYF